This T cell receptor beta chain emerged from a study of T cell repertoires in cytomegalovirus infection. Between the trimmed V and J ends, which lost 1 base and 2 bases, there was a span of 8 bases. CDR1 and CDR2 (germline): DFQATT, SNEGSKA (reference sequence). The CDR3 is 13 amino acids. From the reads, TCRdb called clonotypes with MiXCR, one entry per CDR3 protein. The sample lists almost 550,000 distinct CDR3 sequences, about 15% occurring once. The sequencing sample was made of CD8+ T cells from PBMCs. The chain carries TRBV20-1 and TRBJ1-1; D is ambiguous. This clonotype was sampled from a human donor in good health (CMV status not recorded). Some clones in this sample may be carry-over from other donors' samples. The CDR3, as DNA: TGCAGTGCTAGAGCGATGGGCAACACTGAAGCTTTCTTT. It specifies CSARAMGNTEAFF.